This T cell receptor beta chain was sequenced in a study of somatic mutations in cytotoxic T cells in rheumatoid arthritis. The wider study: Patient blood (just under 31 ml EDTA) was drawn right after diagnosis, before any treatment.

This table comes from immunoSEQ multiplex PCR, and its TCRdb copy is limited to in-frame clones, with some not included. The sample has approximately 21,000 clones; around 80% are singletons. The V gene's germline CDR1 is MNHEY and CDR2 SMNVEV (reference sequence). The CDR3 runs to 13 residues. Trimming stripped 3 bases from V and 5 bases from J, with 5 bases between. The clonotype comes from an adult with rheumatoid arthritis. The rearrangement uses TRBV27 and TRBJ1-6; D unresolved. Sequenced: CD8+ T cells sorted from blood. This CDR3 is CASSLSDNSPLHF. CDR3 DNA: TGTGCCAGCAGTTTGTCAGATAATTCACCCCTCCACTTT.